This T cell receptor beta chain was sequenced during a study of blood T cell repertoires in COVID-19. The table came from immunoSEQ multiplex PCR; TCRdb's copy has only in-frame clones and leaves some out. Here the sample spans approximately 240,000 clones, about 80% being singletons. Sequencing input: peripheral blood. The TCR comes from a woman aged 30 to 39 who had recovered from COVID-19.

DNA of the CDR3: TGCAGCGGACGACAGGGGGAAAACATTCAGTACTTC. As protein: CSGRQGENIQYF. The chain carries TRBV29-1 and TRBJ2-4, with TRBD1 matching 9 bases. The CDR3 consists of 12 residues. The J segment lost 5 bases and the V segment lost 7 bases, leaving 3 bases of the junction unmatched. Per the germline V gene, CDR1 is SQVTM and CDR2 is ANQGSEA.